This T cell receptor beta chain was captured in a study of blood T cell repertoires in COVID-19. Study in general: The origin of the acute and convalescent COVID-19 samples was the United States, Italy and Spain. Sources were T cells, B-cell-depleted T cells, or PBMCs; the material itself was cDNA or gDNA.

For this clone: Other nucleotide sequences in the sample specify the same CDR3.

Methods used by the authors: Nucleated cell number was recorded as an estimate derived from reference gene primer amplification. Assay used: immunoSEQ multiplex PCR; TCRdb lists only in-frame clones, some missing. The V and J calls and the clone size are those of that table, but D and trimming were determined from the DNA. The sample records around 100,000 clones, 85% being singletons. V was pared by 1 base and J by 0 bases, with 8 bases between. This CDR3 is built from 14 residues. Germline CDR1 reads SGHRS; CDR2 reads YFSETQ. This receptor was obtained from a human donor in a cohort sampled during active COVID-19. This chain connects TRBV5-1 to TRBJ2-7; the D gene is possibly TRBD1 (6 bases). Sequenced material: peripheral blood. The CDR3 nucleotides read TGCGCCAGCAGCTTGACAGGGAGCTCCTACGAGCAGTACTTC. This encodes CASSLTGSSYEQYF.